A selection of T cell receptor beta chains follows, all from one sample in a study of blood T cells in healthy people across ages. TCRdb reprocessed the 5' RACE reads with MiXCR, giving one entry per CDR3 protein. The table lists some 1.5 million distinct CDR3 sequences, about 28% of them singletons. The sample taken for sequencing was blood. The receptors were gathered from a young woman in good health. Each CDR3 is given with its conserved first and last residue. The D gene is left open where the match is weak. Not every row has a clone size; where given, it reads once, few, many or a size class.

D	V	J	size	DNA	CDR3
TRBD2	TRBV3-1	TRBJ2-7	NA	TGTGCCAGCAGCCAAGAAGCCCTAGCGGGAGGCTCCGAGCAGTACTTC	CASSQEALAGGSEQYF
NA	TRBV5-1	TRBJ2-3	NA	TGCGCCAGCAGCGTGCAGCGGGATACGCAGTATTTT	CASSVQRDTQYF
NA	TRBV27	TRBJ2-7	many	TGTGCCAGCAGTTTATCAGGACAGAGCTACGAGCAGTACTTC	CASSLSGQSYEQYF
NA	TRBV13	TRBJ2-2	few	TGTGCCAGCAGCTTTCTAGGGGCGAACACCGGGGAGCTGTTTTTT	CASSFLGANTGELFF
TRBD1	TRBV5-5	TRBJ2-7	NA	TGTGCCAGCAGCTGGGCCGGGACAGGGGAAAACGAGCAGTACTTC	CASSWAGTGENEQYF
NA	TRBV7-9	TRBJ1-6	NA	TGTGCCAGCAGCTTAGATAGATCGCTCCACTTT	CASSLDRSLHF
TRBD1	TRBV4-1	TRBJ1-6	few	TGCGCCAGCAGCTCTAGGGCAGGGGGAAATTCACCCCTCCACTTT	CASSSRAGGNSPLHF
NA	TRBV7-9	TRBJ1-3	NA	TGTGCCAGTCCTCAGGGAAACACCATATATTTT	CASPQGNTIYF
NA	TRBV5-6	TRBJ2-7	many	TGTGCCAGCAGCTTGTCGGGGTTTTCTCGGAGCTCCTACGAGCAGTACTTC	CASSLSGFSRSSYEQYF
NA	TRBV2	TRBJ1-5	NA	TGTGCCAGCAGTGAAGCAGGGGGGGGTCAGCCCCAGCATTTT	CASSEAGGGQPQHF
NA	TRBV14	TRBJ1-1	NA	TGTGCCGGCAGCCAACTGGGGGTGAACACTGAAGCTTTCTTT	CAGSQLGVNTEAFF
TRBD1	TRBV28	TRBJ2-5	few	TGTGCTGCCGGGACAGGGGGCCGAGAGACCCAGTACTTC	CAAGTGGRETQYF
TRBD1	TRBV30	TRBJ2-1	few	TGTGCCTGGAGCCAAACCCTTCCGGGACAGGGCGCCAATGAGCAGTTCTTC	CAWSQTLPGQGANEQFF
NA	TRBV5-1	TRBJ1-1	NA	TGCGCCAGCAGCAGGACGGTGGACACTGAAGCTTTCTTT	CASSRTVDTEAFF
NA	TRBV12-3/TRBV12-4	TRBJ2-1	few	TGTGCCAGCACCCGAGAGGCATGGGCAGGGCCGGGTGAGCAGTTCTTC	CASTREAWAGPGEQFF
TRBD2	TRBV4-2	TRBJ2-3	NA	TGTGCCAGCAGCCAGGGCATACTAGCGGGGGGTGTGTATTTT	CASSQGILAGGVYF
NA	TRBV7-2	TRBJ2-1	few	TGTGCCAGCAGACTAGGACAGAGCTCCTACAATGAGCAGTTCTTC	CASRLGQSSYNEQFF
NA	TRBV20-1	TRBJ2-1	few	TGCAGTGCTTTCTCCGGCAATGAGCAGTTCTTC	CSAFSGNEQFF
TRBD1	TRBV7-6	TRBJ2-7	NA	TGTGCCAGCAGCACGATCAGACCGGGACAGGGGGGCGAGCAGTACTTC	CASSTIRPGQGGEQYF
TRBD1	TRBV2	TRBJ2-7	NA	TGTGCCGGCAGTGCGGGACAGGGTGGCTACGAGCAGTACTTC	CAGSAGQGGYEQYF
NA	TRBV5-6	TRBJ1-5	few	TGTGCCAGCAGACAGAGCGGCAGGCCGAATCAGCCCCAGCATTTT	CASRQSGRPNQPQHF
NA	TRBV29-1	TRBJ2-1	many	TGCAGCGTTGAAGGGGGGGTTACGAGCTCCTACAATGAGCAGTTCTTC	CSVEGGVTSSYNEQFF
TRBD1	TRBV19	TRBJ2-7	NA	TGTGCCAGTAGTCACGCCAGGGACAGCTCCTACGAGCAGTACTTC	CASSHARDSSYEQYF
TRBD1	TRBV12-3/TRBV12-4	TRBJ2-7	few	TGTGCCAGCAGCCCGGGACAGGGGACAGTGCAGTACTTC	CASSPGQGTVQYF
NA	TRBV7-2	TRBJ2-1	many	TGTGCCAGCAGCCTGACTGGGGCGCCCGAGCAGTTCTTC	CASSLTGAPEQFF
NA	TRBV6-6	TRBJ2-3	few	TGTGCCAGCAAAATACAGGGAAGAGATACGCAGTATTTT	CASKIQGRDTQYF
NA	TRBV29-1	TRBJ2-3	many	TGCAGCGCCCTTACAGGGACAGATACGCAGTATTTT	CSALTGTDTQYF
NA	TRBV5-1	TRBJ2-1	many	TGCGCCAGCAGCTTGGTAGCGGAGAGCTCCTACAATGAGCAGTTCTTC	CASSLVAESSYNEQFF
NA	TRBV20-1	TRBJ2-7	NA	TGCAGTGCTAGTAAAAGGGACATCCACGAGCAGTACTTC	CSASKRDIHEQYF
TRBD1	TRBV30	TRBJ2-3	NA	TGTGCCTGGAGTGAAGGGACAGTTCGCACAGATACGCAGTATTTT	CAWSEGTVRTDTQYF
NA	TRBV5-1	TRBJ2-1	NA	TGCGCCAGCAGCTTGTCCCCAGGGAGTTCCTACGAGCAGTTCTTC	CASSLSPGSSYEQFF
NA	TRBV29-1	TRBJ1-1	NA	TGCAGCGGACGCGTAATAACAGGGAAAACTGAAGCTTTCTTT	CSGRVITGKTEAFF
TRBD2	TRBV9	TRBJ2-5	NA	TGTGCCAGCAGCGTAGGGAAGACTAGCGGGGGGGCAGAGACCCAGTACTTC	CASSVGKTSGGAETQYF